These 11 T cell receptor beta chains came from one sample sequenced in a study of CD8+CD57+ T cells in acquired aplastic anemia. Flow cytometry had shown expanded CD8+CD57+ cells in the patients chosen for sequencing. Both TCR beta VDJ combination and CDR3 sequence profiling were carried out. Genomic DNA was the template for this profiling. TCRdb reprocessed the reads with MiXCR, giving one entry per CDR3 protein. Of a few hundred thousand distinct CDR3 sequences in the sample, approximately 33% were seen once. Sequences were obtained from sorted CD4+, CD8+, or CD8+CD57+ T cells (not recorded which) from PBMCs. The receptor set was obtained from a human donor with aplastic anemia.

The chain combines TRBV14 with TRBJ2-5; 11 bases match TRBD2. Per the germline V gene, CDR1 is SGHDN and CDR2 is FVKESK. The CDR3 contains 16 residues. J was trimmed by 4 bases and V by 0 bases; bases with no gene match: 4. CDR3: CASSQENLAGGETQYF. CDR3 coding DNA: TGTGCCAGCAGCCAAGAAAACCTAGCGGGAGGAGAGACCCAGTACTTC.

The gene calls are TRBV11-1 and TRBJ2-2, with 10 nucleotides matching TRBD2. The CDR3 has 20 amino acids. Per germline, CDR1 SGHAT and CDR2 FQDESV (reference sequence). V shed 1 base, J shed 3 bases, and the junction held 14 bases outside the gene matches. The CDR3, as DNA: TGTGCCAGCAGCTTAGGTGGTACTAGCGGGATGGGGCTGGACACCGGGGAGCTGTTTTTT. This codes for CASSLGGTSGMGLDTGELFF.

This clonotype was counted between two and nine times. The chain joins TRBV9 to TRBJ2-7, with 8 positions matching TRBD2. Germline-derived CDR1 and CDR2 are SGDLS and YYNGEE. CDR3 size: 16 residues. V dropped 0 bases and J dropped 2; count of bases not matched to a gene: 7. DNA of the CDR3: TGTGCCAGCAGCGTAGGGACTTTGCGGGGGGCCTACGAGCAGTACTTC. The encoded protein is CASSVGTLRGAYEQYF.

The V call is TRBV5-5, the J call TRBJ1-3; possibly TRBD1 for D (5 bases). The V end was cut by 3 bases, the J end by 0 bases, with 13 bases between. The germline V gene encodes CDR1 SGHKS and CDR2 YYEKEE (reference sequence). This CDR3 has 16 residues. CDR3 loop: CASSSGRTLSGNTIYF. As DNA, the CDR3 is TGTGCCAGCAGCTCGGGACGGACCCTCTCTGGAAACACCATATATTTT. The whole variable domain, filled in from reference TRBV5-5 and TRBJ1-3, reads DAGVTQSPTHLIKTRGQQVTLRCSPISGHKSVSWYQQVLGQGPQFIFQYYEKEERGRGNFPDRFSARQFPNYSSELNVNALLLGDSALYLCASSSGRTLSGNTIYFGEGSWLTVV.

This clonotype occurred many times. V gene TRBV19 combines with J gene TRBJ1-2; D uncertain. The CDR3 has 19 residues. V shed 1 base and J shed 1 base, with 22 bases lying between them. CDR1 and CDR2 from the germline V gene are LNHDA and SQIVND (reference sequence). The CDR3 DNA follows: TGTGCCAGTAGTATAGCTCGGATAACGCGGACCACCAATAACTATGGCTACACCTTC. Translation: CASSIARITRTTNNYGYTF.

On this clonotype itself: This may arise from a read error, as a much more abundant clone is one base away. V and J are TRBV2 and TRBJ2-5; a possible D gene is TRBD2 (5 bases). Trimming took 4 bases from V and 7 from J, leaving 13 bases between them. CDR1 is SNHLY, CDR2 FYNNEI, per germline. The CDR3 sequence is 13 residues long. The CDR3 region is CASSVSLGGTQYF. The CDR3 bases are TGTGCCAGCAGTGTATCACTAGGAGGGACCCAGTACTTC.

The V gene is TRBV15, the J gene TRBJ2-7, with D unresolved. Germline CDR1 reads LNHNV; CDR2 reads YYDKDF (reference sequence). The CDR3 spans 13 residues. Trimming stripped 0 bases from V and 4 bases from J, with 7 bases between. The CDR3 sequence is CATSRERVYEQYF. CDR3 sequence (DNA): TGTGCCACCAGCAGAGAGCGAGTTTACGAGCAGTACTTC.

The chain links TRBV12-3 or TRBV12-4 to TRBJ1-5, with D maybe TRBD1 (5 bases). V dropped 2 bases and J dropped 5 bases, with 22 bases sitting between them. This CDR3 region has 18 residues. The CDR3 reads CASSLSAPVRSRDQPQHF. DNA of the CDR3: TGTGCCAGCAGTTTAAGTGCCCCCGTCCGGTCCAGGGATCAGCCCCAGCATTTT.

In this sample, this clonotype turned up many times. For the CDR3, the DNA is TGTGCCAGCAGATTTCGGAGCAACTCCTACGAGCAGTACTTC. Translating gives CASRFRSNSYEQYF. J is TRBJ2-7 and V is TRBV5-8; D gene unclear. Per the germline V gene, CDR1 is SGHTS and CDR2 is YDEGEE. This CDR3 is built from 14 residues. Trimming removed 5 bases from V and 0 bases from J, with 12 bases in between.

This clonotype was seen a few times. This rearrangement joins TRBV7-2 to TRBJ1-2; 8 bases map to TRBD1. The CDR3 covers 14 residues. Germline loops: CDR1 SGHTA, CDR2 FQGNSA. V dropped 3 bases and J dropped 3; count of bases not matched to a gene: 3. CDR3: CASSFRQGHYGYTF. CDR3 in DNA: TGTGCCAGCAGCTTTCGACAGGGGCACTATGGCTACACCTTC.

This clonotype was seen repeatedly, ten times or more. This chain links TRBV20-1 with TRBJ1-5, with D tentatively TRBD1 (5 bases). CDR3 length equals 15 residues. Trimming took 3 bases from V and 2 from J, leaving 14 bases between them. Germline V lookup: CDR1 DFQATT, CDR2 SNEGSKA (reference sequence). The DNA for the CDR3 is TGCAGTGCTAGGTCCCCCGGGGGAGGCAATCAGCCCCAGCATTTT. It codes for CSARSPGGGNQPQHF.